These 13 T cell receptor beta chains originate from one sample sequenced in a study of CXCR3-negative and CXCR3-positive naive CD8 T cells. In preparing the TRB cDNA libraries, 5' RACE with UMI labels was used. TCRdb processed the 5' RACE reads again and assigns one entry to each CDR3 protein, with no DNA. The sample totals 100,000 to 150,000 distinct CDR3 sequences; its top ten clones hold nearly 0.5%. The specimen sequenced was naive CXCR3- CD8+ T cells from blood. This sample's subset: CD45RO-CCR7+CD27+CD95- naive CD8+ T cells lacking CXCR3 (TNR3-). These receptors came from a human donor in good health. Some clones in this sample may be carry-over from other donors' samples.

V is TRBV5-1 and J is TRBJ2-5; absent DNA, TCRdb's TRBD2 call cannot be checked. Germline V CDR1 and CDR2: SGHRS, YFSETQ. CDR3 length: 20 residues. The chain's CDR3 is CASSLWRVASGRSEQETQYF.

The CDR3 loop reads CASSLGYGTDEAFF. The chain combines TRBV5-1 with TRBJ1-1; the D call from TCRdb, TRBD1, cannot be confirmed without DNA. Germline assignment: CDR1 SGHRS and CDR2 YFSETQ. The CDR3 runs 14 residues. The full variable domain, with the rest looked up from reference TRBV5-1 and TRBJ1-1, is KAGVTQTPRYLIKTRGQQVTLSCSPISGHRSVSWYQQTPGQGLQFLFEYFSETQRNKGNFPGRFSGRQFSNSRSEMNVSTLELGDSALYLCASSLGYGTDEAFFGQGTRLTVV.

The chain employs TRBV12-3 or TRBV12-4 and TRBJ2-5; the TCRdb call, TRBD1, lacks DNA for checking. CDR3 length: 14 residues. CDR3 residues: CASSPSVGPETQYF.

CDR3 in amino acids: CASSQAYTGTVTYEQYF. The gene calls are TRBV4-1 and TRBJ2-7; TCRdb names TRBD1, which stays unverified in the absence of DNA. In germline, CDR1 is MGHRA, CDR2 YSYEKL. This CDR3 is built from 17 residues.

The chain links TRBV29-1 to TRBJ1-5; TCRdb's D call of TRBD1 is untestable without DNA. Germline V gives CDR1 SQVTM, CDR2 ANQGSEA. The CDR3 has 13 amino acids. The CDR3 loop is CSVEPGGSQPQHF.

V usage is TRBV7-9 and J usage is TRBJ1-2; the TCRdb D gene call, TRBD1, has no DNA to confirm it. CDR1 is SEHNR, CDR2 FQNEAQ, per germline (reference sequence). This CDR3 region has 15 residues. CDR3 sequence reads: CASSLTTGEMSGYTF.

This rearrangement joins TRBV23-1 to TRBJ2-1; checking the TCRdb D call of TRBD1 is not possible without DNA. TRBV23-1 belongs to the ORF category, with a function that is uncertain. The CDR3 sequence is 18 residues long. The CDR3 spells CASSQTQGEGSSYNEQFF.

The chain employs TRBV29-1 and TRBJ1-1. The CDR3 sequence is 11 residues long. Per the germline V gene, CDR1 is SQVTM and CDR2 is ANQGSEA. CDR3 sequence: CSVKGNTEAFF.

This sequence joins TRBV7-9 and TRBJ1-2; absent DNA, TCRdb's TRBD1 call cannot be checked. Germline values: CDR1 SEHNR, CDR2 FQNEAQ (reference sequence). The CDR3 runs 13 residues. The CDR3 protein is CASSLGQVYGYTF.

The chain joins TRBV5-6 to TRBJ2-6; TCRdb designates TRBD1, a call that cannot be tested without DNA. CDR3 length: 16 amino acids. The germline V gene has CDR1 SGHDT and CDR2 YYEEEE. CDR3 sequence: CASSPRGQEMSNVLTF.

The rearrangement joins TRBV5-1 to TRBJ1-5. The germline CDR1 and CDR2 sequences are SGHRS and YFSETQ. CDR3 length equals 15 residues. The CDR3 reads CASSLDGREMEHQHF. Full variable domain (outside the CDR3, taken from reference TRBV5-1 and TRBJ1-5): KAGVTQTPRYLIKTRGQQVTLSCSPISGHRSVSWYQQTPGQGLQFLFEYFSETQRNKGNFPGRFSGRQFSNSRSEMNVSTLELGDSALYLCASSLDGREMEHQHFGDGTRLSIL.

The CDR3: CASSFFRQSLANYGYTF. The chain has TRBV28 and TRBJ1-2; there is no DNA to check the TCRdb D call of TRBD1. The CDR3 has 17 amino acids. CDR1 and CDR2 from the germline V gene are MDHEN and SYDVKM.

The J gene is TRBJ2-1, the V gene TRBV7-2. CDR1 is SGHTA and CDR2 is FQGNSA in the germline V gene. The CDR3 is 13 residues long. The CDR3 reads CASSLAIYNEQFF.